This passage covers 29 T cell receptor beta chains from one sample sequenced in a study of blood T cell repertoires in COVID-19. Produced via immunoSEQ multiplex PCR; TCRdb's table is partial and in-frame only. Of approximately 300,000 clones in the sample, 85% to 90% were seen once. The sample taken for sequencing was peripheral blood. The receptors shown here come from a woman aged 45-60 years with COVID-19, enrolled during active disease.

This chain links TRBV7-6 with TRBJ1-1; 7 bases map to TRBD1. V shed 1 base and J 3 bases; nucleotides not matched to a gene: 8. Germline V lookup: CDR1 SGHVS, CDR2 FNYEAQ. The CDR3 spans 16 residues. The chain's CDR3 is CASSLGTYRGDTEAFF. Written as DNA, the CDR3 is TGTGCCAGCAGCTTAGGAACCTACAGGGGTGACACTGAAGCTTTCTTT.

The chain uses TRBV24-1 and TRBJ2-5; D is perhaps TRBD1 (6 bases). The germline CDR1 and CDR2 sequences are KGHDR and SFDVKD. V dropped 4 bases and J dropped 5 bases, with 19 bases sitting between them. The CDR3 has 16 amino acids. CDR3 sequence: CATSDGVQGTRETQYF. DNA for the CDR3: TGTGCCACCAGTGACGGGGTGCAGGGGACGCGGGAGACCCAGTACTTC.

This chain connects TRBV2 to TRBJ2-4; perhaps TRBD1 as D (6 bases). Germline CDR1 and CDR2: SNHLY and FYNNEI. The CDR3 totals 17 residues. V was cut by 7 bases and J by 0 bases, with 19 bases left in between. CDR3 loop: CASTEHRVGVAKNIQYF. DNA for the CDR3: TGTGCCAGCACAGAACACAGGGTGGGGGTAGCCAAAAACATTCAGTACTTC.

This CDR3 is CASSPKGERTEAFF. CDR3 bases: TGTGCCAGCTCACCAAAGGGGGAAAGAACTGAAGCTTTCTTT. This sequence joins TRBV18 and TRBJ1-1; D is possibly TRBD1 (6 bases). This CDR3 is 14 amino acids long. Germline-derived CDR1 and CDR2 are KGHSH and LQKENI. The V and J ends lost 2 bases and 5 bases respectively, with 12 bases between them.

The chain uses TRBV6-2 or TRBV6-3 and TRBJ2-7; D is perhaps TRBD1 or TRBD2 (5 bases each). Germline V gives CDR1 MNHEY, CDR2 SVGEGT. This CDR3 has 12 residues. With 6 bases removed from V and 4 bases from J, the gap between germline ends came to 10 bases. CDR3 loop: CASSRGRYEQYF. In DNA form, the CDR3 reads TGTGCCAGCAGCCGGGGCCGTTACGAGCAGTACTTC.

This sequence joins TRBV6-4 and TRBJ1-6; D is ambiguous. Trimming stripped 4 bases from V and 8 bases from J, with 15 bases between. The CDR3 is 15 residues long. From germline, CDR1 is MRHNA and CDR2 SNTAGT. The CDR3, as DNA: TGTGCCAGCAGTGCCCGACTCGACGGTGATTCACCCCTCCACTTT. Residues: CASSARLDGDSPLHF.

The chain recombines TRBV2 with TRBJ2-7; a weak D match, TRBD2 (7 bases). The CDR3 covers 16 residues. The germline V and J ends were trimmed by 4 bases and 2 bases, with 18 bases remaining between them. Looked up from germline, CDR1 is SNHLY and CDR2 is FYNNEI. CDR3 nucleotide sequence: TGTGCCAGCAGTGTTGGGGGGGCGGAGGATACCTACGAGCAGTACTTC. Protein sequence: CASSVGGAEDTYEQYF.

The chain links TRBV29-1 to TRBJ2-7; TRBD1 matches at 11 bases. Looked up from germline, CDR1 is SQVTM and CDR2 is ANQGSEA. The CDR3 runs to 12 residues. Trimming took 6 bases from V and 8 from J; bases not matched to a gene: 6. The CDR3 bases are TGCAGCGTGTCTGGACAGGGGGCCCAGCAGTACTTC. It codes for CSVSGQGAQQYF.

The rearrangement joins TRBV5-1 to TRBJ2-3, with 9 bases fitting TRBD2. The CDR3 spans 16 residues. The germline V gene has CDR1 SGHRS and CDR2 YFSETQ. V shed 5 bases, J shed 1 base, and the junction held 8 bases outside the gene matches. The CDR3 reads CASRTRRTSGTDTQYF. The CDR3 region has the DNA TGCGCCAGCAGGACACGACGGACTAGCGGCACAGATACGCAGTATTTT.

V is TRBV19 and J is TRBJ2-7, with D maybe TRBD1 (6 bases). CDR1 is LNHDA and CDR2 is SQIVND in the germline V gene (reference sequence). V was shortened by 7 bases and J by 2 bases, with 18 bases between the two germline ends. This CDR3 comprises 15 residues. CDR3 protein: CASTSPDSAPYEQYF. The CDR3 nucleotides read TGTGCCAGTACCTCCCCGGACAGTGCGCCCTACGAGCAGTACTTC.

The chain has TRBV5-5 and TRBJ2-3, with D possibly being TRBD1 (6 bases). Trimming took 9 bases from V and 6 from J, leaving 26 bases between them. The V gene's germline CDR1 is SGHKS and CDR2 YYEKEE (reference sequence). The CDR3 has 16 amino acids. CDR3 sequence reads: CATQRLDRPGSDTQYF. CDR3 coding DNA: TGTGCCACCCAACGCTTAGACAGGCCCGGGTCGGATACGCAGTATTTT.

This clone was detected only once. The genes are TRBV4-3 and TRBJ2-4; 9 bases match TRBD1. Trimming took 1 base from V and 3 from J; bases not matched to a gene: 7. Germline V CDR1 and CDR2: LGHNA, YSLEER. The CDR3 is made up of 17 amino acids. The CDR3 DNA reads as TGCGCCAGCAGCCAAGCGATGACAGGGGGGGACAAAAACATTCAGTACTTC. Protein: CASSQAMTGGDKNIQYF.

The genes are TRBV2 and TRBJ1-4; D remains unclear. Germline CDR1 SNHLY, CDR2 FYNNEI. The CDR3 length is 11 residues. V shed 8 bases and J shed 15 bases, with 16 bases lying between them. The CDR3 reads CASAEERRVFF. CDR3 in DNA: TGTGCCAGCGCTGAAGAAAGGAGGGTGTTTTTT. The whole variable domain, filled in from reference TRBV2 and TRBJ1-4, reads EPEVTQTPSHQVTQMGQEVILRCVPISNHLYFYWYRQILGQKVEFLVSFYNNEISEKSEIFDDQFSVERPDGSNFTLKIRSTKLEDSAMYFCASAEERRVFFGSGTQLSVL.

The J gene is TRBJ2-7, the V gene TRBV5-4; the D is unclear. The V end lost 1 base, the J end lost 0 bases, and 11 bases lay between the germline ends. From germline, CDR1 is SGHNT and CDR2 YYREEE (reference sequence). The CDR3 spans 15 residues. Here the CDR3 DNA reads TGTGCCAGCAGCTTGCTCGCGGCGTACTCCTACGAGCAGTACTTC. Protein product: CASSLLAAYSYEQYF.

This clone has only one observation. The chain carries TRBV12-3 or TRBV12-4 and TRBJ2-7, with TRBD1 as a possible D gene (5 bases). This CDR3 contains 13 residues. V dropped 5 bases and J dropped 2 bases, with 10 bases sitting between them. CDR3 DNA: TGTGCCAGCAGTCAAGCAGGGACCTACGAGCAGTACTTC. This gives the protein CASSQAGTYEQYF.

V and J are TRBV7-2 and TRBJ1-5, with 7 bases fitting TRBD1. CDR3 size: 16 residues. After removal of 0 bases from V and 3 bases from J, the junction contained 5 bases not matched to a gene. CDR1 and CDR2 (germline): SGHTA, FQGNSA. The CDR3 DNA follows: TGTGCCAGCAGCTTAGCATCGGGACAGTTCAATCAGCCCCAGCATTTT. It codes for CASSLASGQFNQPQHF. Full variable domain (remainder filled in from reference TRBV7-2 and TRBJ1-5): GAGVSQSPSNKVTEKGKDVELRCDPISGHTALYWYRQSLGQGLEFLIYFQGNSAPDKSGLPSDRFSAERTGGSVSTLTIQRTQQEDSAVYLCASSLASGQFNQPQHFGDGTRLSIL.

The J gene is TRBJ1-4, the V gene TRBV19; tentatively, D is TRBD1 (6 bases). Germline assignment: CDR1 LNHDA and CDR2 SQIVND (reference sequence). This CDR3 contains 15 residues. The germline V and J ends were trimmed by 6 bases and 3 bases, with 14 bases remaining between them. As DNA, the CDR3 is TGTGCCAGTAGCCTCCGGGGGGCTGCTAATGAAAAACTGTTTTTT. Translating it yields CASSLRGAANEKLFF.

The rearrangement links TRBV27 to TRBJ2-3; D not resolved. Germline V gene data show CDR1 as MNHEY and CDR2 as SMNVEV (reference sequence). The CDR3 is 13 residues long. V lost 5 bases, J lost 2 bases, and 8 bases lay in between. CDR3 coding DNA: TGTGCCAGCAGTCATGTTTCCACAGATACGCAGTATTTT. Residues: CASSHVSTDTQYF.

The chain recombines TRBV7-9 with TRBJ2-3; 10 nucleotides align to TRBD2. V shed 5 bases and J 6 bases; nucleotides not matched to a gene: 14. The CDR3 totals 17 residues. Germline V lookup: CDR1 SEHNR, CDR2 FQNEAQ (reference sequence). CDR3 bases: TGTGCCAGCAGCCGAGAAGCGGGAGGGCCGCGTTCGGATACGCAGTATTTT. Translation gives CASSREAGGPRSDTQYF.

The gene calls are TRBV5-1 and TRBJ2-7, with a possible D match to TRBD1 (6 bases). The CDR3 runs to 14 residues. Per the germline V gene, CDR1 is SGHRS and CDR2 is YFSETQ. Trimming stripped 0 bases from V and 2 bases from J, with 9 bases between. CDR3 region: CASSLEGGAYEQYF. The CDR3 DNA sequence: TGCGCCAGCAGCTTGGAAGGGGGAGCCTACGAGCAGTACTTC.

The V call is TRBV15, the J call TRBJ1-2, with 8 positions matching TRBD1. Trimming took 3 bases from V and 8 from J; bases not matched to a gene: 14. CDR1 is LNHNV, CDR2 YYDKDF, per germline (reference sequence). The CDR3 sequence is 16 residues long. The CDR3 reads CATSSPDQGAISGYTF. CDR3 sequence (DNA): TGTGCCACCAGCAGTCCAGATCAGGGGGCGATCTCCGGCTACACCTTC.

The chain recombines TRBV3-1 (or the pseudogene TRBV3-2) with TRBJ1-6, with a possible D match to TRBD1 (5 bases). The CDR3 contains 15 residues. The V end was cut by 7 bases, the J end by 5 bases, with 15 bases between. The V gene's germline CDR1 is LGHDT and CDR2 YNNKEL (reference sequence). CDR3 protein: CASTLGGAHNSPLHF. The CDR3 region has the DNA TGTGCCAGCACCCTCGGAGGGGCTCATAATTCACCCCTCCACTTT.

Here the CDR3 reads CASSPGWTGLTGTEAFF. For the CDR3, the DNA is TGCGCCAGCAGCCCCGGTTGGACAGGCCTCACTGGAACTGAAGCTTTCTTT. The chain is built from TRBV5-1 and TRBJ1-1, with TRBD1 matching over 7 bases. This CDR3 is built from 17 residues. CDR1 SGHRS and CDR2 YFSETQ come from the germline V gene. V dropped 4 bases and J dropped 5; count of bases not matched to a gene: 17.

This clone was found a few times. The chain employs TRBV30 and TRBJ1-6, with D unresolved. The CDR3 spans 16 residues. The germline CDR1 and CDR2 sequences are GTSNPN and SVGIG (reference sequence). V lost 3 bases and J 0 bases, leaving 12 bases between the germline ends. CDR3: CAWSPTPSSYNSPLHF. CDR3 DNA sequence: TGTGCCTGGAGCCCTACTCCGAGCTCCTATAATTCACCCCTCCACTTT.

The CDR3 sequence is CASSEGLVAKGEQYF. CDR3 coding DNA: TGCGCCAGCAGTGAGGGGTTGGTGGCGAAGGGGGAGCAGTACTTC. The chain carries TRBV10-2 and TRBJ2-7, with a tentative D call TRBD1 (5 bases). Trimming took 2 bases from V and 7 from J, leaving 18 bases between them. This CDR3 has 15 amino acids. CDR1 is WSHSY and CDR2 is SAAADI in the germline V gene.

V gene TRBV18 combines with J gene TRBJ2-2, with D unresolved. CDR3 length: 12 residues. V was pared by 6 bases and J by 2 bases, with 4 bases between. Looked up from germline, CDR1 is KGHSH and CDR2 is LQKENI. DNA of the CDR3: TGTGCCAGCTCCCTAAACACCGGGGAGCTGTTTTTT. Its protein is CASSLNTGELFF.

The genes are TRBV19 and TRBJ1-1; D is perhaps TRBD1 (6 bases). CDR1 and CDR2 from the germline V gene are LNHDA and SQIVND (reference sequence). Between the trimmed V and J ends, which lost 4 bases and 4 bases, there was a span of 10 bases. The CDR3 has 13 residues. This chain's CDR3 is CASSRGGLTEAFF. CDR3 nucleotides: TGTGCCAGTAGTAGGGGGGGGCTCACTGAAGCTTTCTTT.

The J gene is TRBJ2-7, the V gene TRBV2; 12 positions match TRBD2. CDR1 and CDR2 (germline): SNHLY, FYNNEI. V lost 7 bases, J lost 4 bases, and 8 bases stayed unmatched. This CDR3 comprises 15 residues. The CDR3 spells CASNRLAGVVYEQYF. In DNA form, the CDR3 reads TGTGCCAGCAACCGACTAGCGGGAGTGGTATACGAGCAGTACTTC.

This clone was observed once. The chain combines TRBV7-9 with TRBJ2-2; D is possibly TRBD2 (5 bases). Trimming took off 3 bases at V and 5 bases at J, with 13 bases between the two ends. This CDR3 comprises 15 residues. CDR1 and CDR2 from the germline V gene are SEHNR and FQNEAQ (reference sequence). The CDR3 bases are TGTGCCAGCAGCTTTGGACTTCCGCGGACCGGGGAGCTGTTTTTT. Its protein is CASSFGLPRTGELFF.